This T cell receptor beta chain was sequenced during a study of T cell repertoires in cytomegalovirus infection. Via MiXCR, TCRdb re-called the reads, giving one row per CDR3 protein. This table has about 120,000 distinct CDR3 sequences, around 30% appearing once. This clonotype was detected many times. What it binds is not known. This sequence was found in a human donor in good health (CMV status not recorded). Some clones in this sample may be carry-over from other donors' samples. The sequencing here drew on CD8+ T cells from cultured PBMCs, taken from culture after CMV antigen stimulation.

DNA for the CDR3: TGTGCCAGCAGCTTGTACGGACTAGATCAAGAGACCCAGTACTTC. Translated, it gives CASSLYGLDQETQYF. The chain joins TRBV7-2 to TRBJ2-5; 7 bases line up with TRBD2. With 3 bases clipped from V and 2 bases from J, the junction kept 6 bases outside the gene matches. This CDR3 is built from 15 residues. Germline CDR1 and CDR2: SGHTA and FQGNSA.